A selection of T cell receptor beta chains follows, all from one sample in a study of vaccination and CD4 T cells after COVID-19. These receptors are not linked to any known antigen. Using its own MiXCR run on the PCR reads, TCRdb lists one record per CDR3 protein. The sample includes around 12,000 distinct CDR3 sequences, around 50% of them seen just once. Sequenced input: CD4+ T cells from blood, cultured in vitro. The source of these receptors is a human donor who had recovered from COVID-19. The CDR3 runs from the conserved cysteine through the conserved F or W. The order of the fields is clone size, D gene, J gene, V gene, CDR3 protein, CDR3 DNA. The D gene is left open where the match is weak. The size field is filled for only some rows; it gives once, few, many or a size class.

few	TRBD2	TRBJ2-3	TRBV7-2	CASSLFSSGRDTQYF	TGTGCCAGCAGCTTGTTTTCTAGCGGGAGGGATACGCAGTATTTT
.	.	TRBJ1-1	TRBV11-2	CASSLPLQTEAFF	TGTGCCAGCAGCTTACCTCTACAGACTGAAGCTTTCTTT
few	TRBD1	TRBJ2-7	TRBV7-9	CASSLTDRGVGRYEQYF	TGTGCCAGCAGCTTAACGGACAGGGGAGTGGGGCGCTACGAGCAGTACTTC
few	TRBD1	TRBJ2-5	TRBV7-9	CASSYGQGMYQETQYF	TGTGCCAGCAGCTACGGACAGGGGATGTACCAAGAGACCCAGTACTTC
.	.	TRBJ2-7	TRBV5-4	CASRAGLGASYEQYF	TGTGCCAGCAGGGCGGGGCTAGGGGCATCCTACGAGCAGTACTTC
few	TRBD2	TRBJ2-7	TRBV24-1	CATSHGGGISHEQYF	TGTGCCACCAGTCATGGGGGGGGAATAAGCCACGAGCAGTACTTC
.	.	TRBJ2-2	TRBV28	CASSLTGHGNTGELFF	TGTGCCAGCAGCCTTACGGGACATGGGAACACCGGGGAGCTGTTTTTT
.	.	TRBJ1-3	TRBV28	CASSLLGNTIYF	TGTGCCAGCAGTTTACTAGGAAACACCATATATTTT
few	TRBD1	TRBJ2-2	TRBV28	CASSPGTGGTGELFF	TGTGCCAGCAGTCCGGGGACAGGAGGGACCGGGGAGCTGTTTTTT
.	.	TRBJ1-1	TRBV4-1	CASSHRGAEVGKNTEAFF	TGCGCCAGCAGCCACAGAGGAGCGGAAGTGGGGAAGAACACTGAAGCTTTCTTT
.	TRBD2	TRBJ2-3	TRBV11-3	CASSLSSGGTDTQYF	TGTGCCAGCAGCTTATCTAGCGGAGGCACAGATACGCAGTATTTT